The clone carrying this T cell receptor beta chain turned up a few times. Its antigen remains unidentified. The sample originates from a study of cytomegalovirus exposure and HLA in healthy donors. Study-wide results and caveats: Among the CMV-associated chains, three were confirmed in vitro as specific for CMV antigens. Most CMV-associated TCR beta chains appeared HLA-restricted in a later analysis.

This CDR3 is built from 12 residues. The PCR ran on 60 Vbeta and 13 Jbeta primers. Clones were read by immunoSEQ multiplex PCR, and TCRdb kept only the in-frame ones, dropping some. The data hold about 200,000 clones, with roughly 80% observed a single time. The sequence derives from a man aged 35 to 55 in good health and CMV-seronegative. The chain employs TRBV21-1 and TRBJ2-7; the table gives TRBD2 as D, unverified against the DNA. TRBV21-1 has pseudogene status. Sequencing used PBMCs. This chain's CDR3 is CASSKAGGEEYF. The CDR3 DNA is TGTGCCAGCAGCAAAGCCGGCGGGGAGGAGTACTTC.